A selection of T cell receptor beta chains follows, all from one sample in a study of shared clonotypes between healthy human individuals. Libraries were prepared by immunoSEQ multiplex PCR; TCRdb keeps only in-frame clonotypes and omits some of them. The repertoire includes about 590,000 clones, around 95% of them detected once, and 0.1% to 0.11% sits in the top ten. The sequencing input was naive CD8+ T cells sorted from blood. Receptors originate from a woman aged 25 to 39 in good health. Each CDR3 is given with its conserved first and last residue. The order of the fields is J gene, D gene, clone size, V gene, CDR3 length, CDR3 protein, CDR3 DNA. D genes are given only for firm matches. Only some rows state a clone size, as once, few, many or a class for expanded clones.

TRBJ1-2 | . | . | TRBV27 | 14 | CASSTLRTALGYTF | TGTGCCAGCAGCACCCTGCGGACCGCCTTGGGCTACACCTTC
TRBJ1-1 | TRBD1 | . | TRBV15 | 13 | CATSRGQGNEAFF | TGTGCCACCAGCAGAGGACAGGGAAATGAAGCTTTCTTT
TRBJ2-3 | . | . | TRBV6-5 | 14 | CASSPRGLLDTQYF | TGTGCCAGCAGTCCCAGGGGACTTTTAGATACGCAGTATTTT
TRBJ1-2 | . | . | TRBV19 | 11 | CASTGFFGYTF | TGTGCCAGCACAGGGTTCTTTGGCTACACCTTC
TRBJ1-5 | TRBD1 | few | TRBV9 | 13 | CASSATGNQPQHF | TGTGCCAGCAGCGCGACAGGGAATCAGCCCCAGCATTTT
TRBJ2-7 | . | . | TRBV5-4 | 15 | CASSCRWGENYEQYF | TGTGCCAGCAGCTGTCGATGGGGGGAGAACTACGAGCAGTACTTC
TRBJ1-2 | . | few | TRBV7-9 | 12 | CASSLGGYGYTF | TGTGCCAGCAGCTTGGGAGGGTACGGCTACACCTTC
TRBJ2-5 | TRBD1 | . | TRBV5-6 | 14 | CASSSSQGAETQYF | TGTGCCAGCAGCTCCTCACAGGGGGCCGAGACCCAGTACTTC
TRBJ1-5 | TRBD1 | . | TRBV27 | 14 | CASSSGQGNQPQHF | TGTGCCAGCAGTTCCGGACAGGGTAATCAGCCCCAGCATTTT
TRBJ1-1 | . | . | TRBV7-6 | 14 | CASSRSGTNTEAFF | TGTGCCAGCAGCCGATCGGGCACGAACACTGAAGCTTTCTTT
TRBJ1-1 | . | . | TRBV5-1 | 14 | CASSLQGVNTEAFF | TGCGCCAGCAGCTTACAGGGAGTGAACACTGAAGCTTTCTTT
TRBJ2-5 | TRBD1 | . | TRBV7-8 | 15 | CASSFPGGAGETQYF | TGTGCCAGCAGCTTTCCAGGGGGCGCCGGGGAGACCCAGTACTTC
TRBJ1-1 | TRBD1 | . | TRBV19 | 14 | CASSILGDRERAFF | TGTGCCAGTAGTATCCTCGGGGACAGGGAACGTGCTTTCTTT
TRBJ2-2 | . | . | TRBV7-9 | 15 | CASSLSGRNTGELFF | TGTGCCAGCAGCTTATCGGGGAGGAACACCGGGGAGCTGTTTTTT
TRBJ2-7 | . | . | TRBV10-2 | 10 | CASSSFEQYF | TGCGCCAGCAGTTCCTTCGAGCAGTACTTC
TRBJ2-7 | . | . | TRBV7-9 | 14 | CASSFELRSYEQYF | TGTGCCAGCAGCTTTGAACTTCGGTCCTACGAGCAGTACTTC
TRBJ2-7 | TRBD1 | . | TRBV28 | 15 | CASSPTWDRNYEQYF | TGTGCCAGCAGTCCCACGTGGGACAGGAACTACGAGCAGTACTTC
TRBJ1-3 | . | . | TRBV13 | 15 | CASSLVTSSGNTIYF | TGTGCCAGCAGCTTAGTTACCTCCTCTGGAAACACCATATATTTT
TRBJ2-3 | TRBD1 | once | TRBV14 | 17 | CASSQTKSRDREGTQYF | TGTGCCAGCAGCCAAACTAAGTCCCGGGACAGGGAGGGTACGCAGTATTTT
TRBJ2-5 | . | once | TRBV5-6 | 15 | CASSLWNRYQETQYF | TGTGCCAGCAGCTTGTGGAACAGGTACCAAGAGACCCAGTACTTC
TRBJ2-1 | TRBD2 | . | TRBV4-1 | 19 | CASSQLQQGLGGFYNEQFF | TGCGCCAGCAGCCAACTTCAACAGGGACTAGGGGGGTTCTACAATGAGCAGTTCTTC
TRBJ2-1 | TRBD2 | once | TRBV11-3 | 14 | CASRLAGDNNEQFF | TGTGCCAGCAGACTAGCGGGGGACAACAATGAGCAGTTCTTC
TRBJ2-7 | TRBD1 | . | TRBV27 | 15 | CASSLGQGGPYEQYF | TGTGCCAGCAGTCTCGGACAGGGAGGTCCCTACGAGCAGTACTTC
TRBJ2-5 | . | . | TRBV5-4 | 14 | CASSLRLSQETQYF | TGTGCCAGCAGCTTGAGACTGTCTCAAGAGACCCAGTACTTC
TRBJ1-5 | . | . | TRBV7-9 | 14 | CASSLESSNQPQHF | TGTGCCAGCAGCTTAGAAAGTAGCAATCAGCCCCAGCATTTT
TRBJ2-5 | TRBD1 | . | TRBV27 | 12 | CTTRTGEGTQYF | TGTACGACTCGGACAGGGGAAGGGACCCAGTACTTC
TRBJ1-4 | . | . | TRBV28 | 13 | CATKRTANEKLFF | TGTGCCACCAAAAGGACAGCAAATGAAAAACTGTTTTTT
TRBJ2-7 | TRBD2 | . | TRBV27 | 15 | CASRGAGGSSYEQYF | TGTGCCAGCAGGGGAGCGGGAGGGTCCTCCTACGAGCAGTACTTC
TRBJ2-1 | . | once | TRBV2 | 12 | CASSELGNEQFF | TGTGCCAGCAGTGAATTGGGTAATGAGCAGTTCTTC
TRBJ2-3 | . | once | TRBV7-8 | 15 | CASSLEGSVADTQYF | TGTGCCAGCAGCTTAGAGGGTAGCGTAGCAGATACGCAGTATTTT
TRBJ1-2 | . | . | TRBV7-9 | 13 | CASSPGLAYGYTF | TGTGCCAGCAGCCCGGGACTCGCCTATGGCTACACCTTC
TRBJ2-7 | . | once | TRBV28 | 16 | CASSFGLGPDSYEQYF | TGTGCCAGCAGTTTCGGGTTAGGTCCCGATTCCTACGAGCAGTACTTC
TRBJ2-7 | . | . | TRBV5-6 | 12 | CASSSQTYEQYF | TGTGCCAGCAGCTCACAAACCTACGAGCAGTACTTC
TRBJ2-7 | TRBD2 | once | TRBV6-1 | 17 | CASSEMVLAGGLGEQYF | TGTGCCAGCAGTGAAATGGTGTTAGCGGGAGGGCTCGGCGAGCAGTACTTC
TRBJ2-5 | . | . | TRBV9 | 15 | CASSVGGSSQETQYF | TGTGCCAGCAGCGTAGGGGGGAGTAGTCAAGAGACCCAGTACTTC
TRBJ1-1 | . | . | TRBV20-1 | 11 | CSAELNTEAFF | TGCAGTGCCGAATTGAACACTGAAGCTTTCTTT
TRBJ1-5 | . | . | TRBV5-5 | 15 | CASSLGLGTNQPQHF | TGTGCCAGCAGCTTGGGGTTGGGGACTAATCAGCCCCAGCATTTT
TRBJ2-1 | TRBD2 | . | TRBV13 | 15 | CASSGLAVPYNEQFF | TGTGCCAGCAGCGGACTAGCGGTGCCCTACAATGAGCAGTTCTTC
TRBJ2-3 | TRBD2 | . | TRBV27 | 17 | CASSWYSGSGRTDTQYF | TGTGCCAGCAGTTGGTACAGCGGGAGTGGTCGCACAGATACGCAGTATTTT
TRBJ2-1 | . | . | TRBV2 | 12 | CASGGTYYEQFF | TGTGCCAGCGGCGGGACTTACTATGAGCAGTTCTTC
TRBJ1-2 | . | . | TRBV7-9 | 11 | CASSSTYGYTF | TGTGCCAGCAGCTCGACTTATGGCTACACCTTC